Below, 20 T cell receptor beta chains from the same sample are listed, as sequenced in a study of blood T cell repertoires in COVID-19. Assay used: immunoSEQ multiplex PCR; TCRdb lists only in-frame clones, some missing. This sample has a few hundred thousand clones, with about nine tenths found just once. Sample: peripheral blood. The receptors were sampled from a man in his forties or fifties with active or convalescent COVID-19.

The chain couples TRBV2 to TRBJ2-7, with 12 positions matching TRBD2. The CDR3 is 15 residues long. Germline loops: CDR1 SNHLY, CDR2 FYNNEI. The J segment lost 0 bases and the V segment lost 7 bases, leaving 4 bases of the junction unmatched. The CDR3 reads CASNQLAGGSYEQYF. The CDR3 nucleotides are TGTGCCAGCAATCAACTAGCGGGAGGCTCCTACGAGCAGTACTTC.

The V and J genes are TRBV19 and TRBJ2-5; 7 positions agree with TRBD2. Unmatched junction bases numbered 8, after V lost 2 bases and J lost 8 bases. Germline V gives CDR1 LNHDA, CDR2 SQIVND (reference sequence). CDR3 length: 14 amino acids. Here the CDR3 DNA reads TGTGCCAGTAGTATAAGCGGGGCTAGAAAAACCCAGTACTTC. It codes for CASSISGARKTQYF. Based on the CDR3 plus reference TRBV19 and TRBJ2-5, the full variable domain is DGGITQSPKYLFRKEGQNVTLSCEQNLNHDAMYWYRQDPGQGLRLIYYSQIVNDFQKGDIAEGYSVSREKKESFPLTVTSAQKNPTAFYLCASSISGARKTQYFGPGTRLLVL.

V gene TRBV20-1 combines with J gene TRBJ1-5, with D hard to call. V lost 3 bases and J 5 bases, leaving 8 bases between the germline ends. CDR1 is DFQATT, CDR2 SNEGSKA, per germline (reference sequence). The CDR3 is 12 amino acids. The CDR3 loop reads CSASRADQPQHF. The CDR3 nucleotides are TGCAGTGCTAGTCGAGCTGATCAGCCCCAGCATTTT.

Comment on this clone: The same CDR3 is also encoded by other DNA sequences in this sample. V is TRBV6-5 and J is TRBJ1-1; D may be TRBD1 (5 bases). CDR1 and CDR2 (germline): MNHEY, SVGAGI. Trimming cost V 0 bases and J 5 bases, with 13 bases left between them. This CDR3 has 15 amino acids. In nucleotides, the CDR3 is TGTGCCAGCAGTTACTCGGGGGGATCTGGAACTGAAGCTTTCTTT. It yields the protein CASSYSGGSGTEAFF.

The rearrangement uses TRBV7-3 and TRBJ2-2; TRBD2 might be the D (5 bases). The CDR3 covers 13 residues. Germline V lookup: CDR1 SGHTA, CDR2 FQGTGA. V was shortened by 3 bases and J by 4 bases, with 6 bases between the two germline ends. CDR3 coding DNA: TGTGCCAGCAGCTTGGGGAGCACCGGGGAGCTGTTTTTT. Protein product: CASSLGSTGELFF.

V usage is TRBV19 and J usage is TRBJ1-1, with D possibly matching TRBD1 (5 bases). CDR3 length: 14 amino acids. V was shortened by 6 bases and J by 10 bases, with 21 bases between the two germline ends. Germline-derived CDR1 and CDR2 are LNHDA and SQIVND (reference sequence). DNA for the CDR3: TGTGCCAGTAGACTTAAGGGGAGGTATAACGGAGCTTTCTTT. Protein product: CASRLKGRYNGAFF.

CDR3 amino acids: CASNPGGENYGYTF. As DNA, the CDR3 is TGTGCCAGCAACCCAGGGGGCGAGAACTATGGCTACACCTTC. The chain joins TRBV6-4 to TRBJ1-2, with 8 positions matching TRBD1. The CDR3 sequence is 14 residues long. Germline CDR1 and CDR2: MRHNA and SNTAGT. The junction had 6 bases not matched to a gene; V was cut back by 7 bases and J by 2 bases.

This clone was detected only once. This sequence joins TRBV6-5 and TRBJ2-2; 8 nucleotides line up with TRBD2. The V segment lost 4 bases and the J segment 5 bases; nucleotides outside the gene matches: 6. CDR1 and CDR2 from the germline V gene are MNHEY and SVGAGI. This CDR3 has 15 residues. The CDR3 nucleotides read TGTGCCAGCAGTTGGAGACTAGCGAGTACCGGGGAGCTGTTTTTT. Translating it yields CASSWRLASTGELFF.

This clone was recorded a few times. The chain is built from TRBV5-1 and TRBJ1-3; no clear D gene. The CDR3 loop spans 13 amino acids. Trimming left V 5 bases short and J 6 bases short, with 12 bases between. The germline V gene encodes CDR1 SGHRS and CDR2 YFSETQ. CDR3 bases: TGCGCCAGCAGTCCCGGGAGCGAAAACACCATATATTTT. Translated: CASSPGSENTIYF.

V and J are TRBV18 and TRBJ2-7, with 9 bases aligning to TRBD1. V trimming: 6 bases; J trimming: 2 bases; junction bases outside the gene matches: 8. Germline V lookup: CDR1 KGHSH, CDR2 LQKENI. CDR3 length: 15 residues. This CDR3 is CASSLKGQGAYEQYF. DNA of the CDR3: TGTGCCAGCTCCTTAAAGGGACAGGGTGCCTACGAGCAGTACTTC.

The chain joins TRBV6-6 to TRBJ2-1; 14 positions match TRBD2. CDR1 MNHNY and CDR2 SVGAGI come from the germline V gene (reference sequence). J lost 8 bases, V lost 5 bases, and 14 bases had no gene match. The length of the CDR3 is 18 residues. The DNA of the CDR3 is TGTGCCAGCAGTCGAAACCCGACTAGCGGGGGGGCCGGGTATGAGCAGTTCTTC. Its protein is CASSRNPTSGGAGYEQFF.

The gene calls are TRBV5-1 and TRBJ2-7, with a possible D match to TRBD1 (5 bases). The V end lost 0 bases, the J end lost 2 bases, and 9 bases lay between the germline ends. Germline V lookup: CDR1 SGHRS, CDR2 YFSETQ. This CDR3 region has 14 residues. CDR3 nucleotide sequence: TGCGCCAGCAGCTTGGACAGGCCCGCCTACGAGCAGTACTTC. Encoded protein: CASSLDRPAYEQYF. Filled out from reference TRBV5-1 and TRBJ2-7, the complete variable domain reads KAGVTQTPRYLIKTRGQQVTLSCSPISGHRSVSWYQQTPGQGLQFLFEYFSETQRNKGNFPGRFSGRQFSNSRSEMNVSTLELGDSALYLCASSLDRPAYEQYFGPGTRLTVT.

The V gene is TRBV4-2, the J gene TRBJ2-2; 8 bases are a match to TRBD2. There are 19 residues in the CDR3. The junction had 9 bases not matched to a gene; V was cut back by 0 bases and J by 0 bases. In germline, CDR1 is LGHNA, CDR2 YNFKEQ. The CDR3 bases are TGTGCCAGCAGCCAAGACTTTGCGGGAGGCGTCGCGAACACCGGGGAGCTGTTTTTT. It specifies CASSQDFAGGVANTGELFF.

The chain is built from TRBV5-1 and TRBJ2-3; 7 nucleotides agree with TRBD2. CDR1 is SGHRS and CDR2 is YFSETQ in the germline V gene. The junction had 7 bases not matched to a gene; V was cut back by 0 bases and J by 0 bases. CDR3 size: 17 residues. As DNA, the CDR3 is TGCGCCAGCAGCTTGGATGGTAGCGGGTCCAGCACAGATACGCAGTATTTT. Encoded protein: CASSLDGSGSSTDTQYF. The variable domain in full, with the rest retrieved from reference TRBV5-1 and TRBJ2-3, is KAGVTQTPRYLIKTRGQQVTLSCSPISGHRSVSWYQQTPGQGLQFLFEYFSETQRNKGNFPGRFSGRQFSNSRSEMNVSTLELGDSALYLCASSLDGSGSSTDTQYFGPGTRLTVL.

The chain couples TRBV4-3 to TRBJ1-4; D ambiguous. Germline assignment: CDR1 LGHNA and CDR2 YSLEER. The V gene lost 1 base and the J gene lost 0 bases, with 9 bases spanning the gap. This CDR3 has 16 residues. DNA for the CDR3: TGCGCCAGCAGCCAAGGGCCCTCCGCAACTAATGAAAAACTGTTTTTT. It yields the protein CASSQGPSATNEKLFF.

The J gene is TRBJ1-2, the V gene TRBV19; D gene ambiguous. Germline V gene sequence: CDR1 LNHDA, CDR2 SQIVND (reference sequence). The length of the CDR3 is 13 residues. The V end lost 2 bases, the J end lost 3 bases, and 7 bases lay between the germline ends. Here the CDR3 DNA reads TGTGCCAGTAGTATACCCCCGTACTATGGCTACACCTTC. Translating gives CASSIPPYYGYTF.

This clone showed up just a few times. This chain joins TRBV19 and TRBJ2-3; tentatively, D is TRBD2 (5 bases). The V end was cut by 4 bases, the J end by 3 bases, with 20 bases between. This CDR3 contains 17 residues. CDR1 is LNHDA and CDR2 is SQIVND in the germline V gene (reference sequence). CDR3 sequence reads: CASSNFLLSEATDTQYF. CDR3 nucleotide sequence: TGTGCCAGTAGTAACTTCCTGTTGTCGGAGGCTACAGATACGCAGTATTTT.

The chain employs TRBV25-1 and TRBJ1-3; TRBD1 might be the D (5 bases). The CDR3 has 15 residues. CDR1 is MGHDK, CDR2 SYGVNS, per germline. Trimming removed 2 bases from V and 2 bases from J, with 10 bases in between. The CDR3 sequence is CASSEGGGAGNTIYF. The CDR3 DNA sequence: TGTGCCAGCAGTGAAGGCGGGGGAGCTGGAAACACCATATATTTT.

This clone was counted only a few times. The chain combines TRBV14 with TRBJ2-6; 7 positions match TRBD1. The germline V gene encodes CDR1 SGHDN and CDR2 FVKESK. V shed 6 bases, J shed 0 bases, and the junction held 5 bases outside the gene matches. The CDR3 sequence is 16 residues long. CDR3 region: CASSTGALSGANVLTF. The DNA of the CDR3 is TGTGCCAGCAGTACAGGGGCTCTCTCTGGGGCCAACGTCCTGACTTTC.

The chain joins TRBV3-1 (or the pseudogene TRBV3-2) to TRBJ1-3, with D possibly TRBD1 on 5 matching bases. V gave up 1 base and J gave up 2 bases, with 15 bases separating them. CDR1 is LGHDT, CDR2 YNNKEL, per germline (reference sequence). This CDR3 spans 17 amino acids. CDR3 protein: CASSQGHQGGTGNTIYF. The CDR3 DNA follows: TGTGCCAGCAGCCAAGGTCATCAGGGAGGAACTGGAAACACCATATATTTT.